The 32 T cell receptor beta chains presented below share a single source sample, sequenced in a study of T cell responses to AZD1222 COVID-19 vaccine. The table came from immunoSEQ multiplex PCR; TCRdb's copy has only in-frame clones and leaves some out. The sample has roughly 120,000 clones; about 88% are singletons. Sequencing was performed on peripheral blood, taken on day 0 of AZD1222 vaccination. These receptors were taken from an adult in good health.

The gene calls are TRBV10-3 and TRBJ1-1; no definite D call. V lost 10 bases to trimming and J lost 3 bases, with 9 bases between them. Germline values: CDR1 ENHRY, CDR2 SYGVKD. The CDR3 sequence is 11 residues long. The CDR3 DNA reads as TGTGCCACCGGGCCAGACACTGAAGCTTTCTTT. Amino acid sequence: CATGPDTEAFF.

The CDR3 region has the DNA TGCAGCGTTGAGCTGGGGGCCAACCAAGAGACCCAGTACTTC. Amino acid sequence: CSVELGANQETQYF. The chain uses TRBV29-1 and TRBJ2-5; TRBD1 might be the D (6 bases). V lost 3 bases, J lost 0 bases, and 11 bases lay in between. The CDR3 length is 14 residues. Germline V gene lookup returns CDR1 SQVTM and CDR2 ANQGSEA.

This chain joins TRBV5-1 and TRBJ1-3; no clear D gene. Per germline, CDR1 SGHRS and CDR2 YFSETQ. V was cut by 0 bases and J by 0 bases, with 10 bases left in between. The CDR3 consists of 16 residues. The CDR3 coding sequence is TGCGCCAGCAGCTTGGCGGGCGAACCCTCTGGAAACACCATATATTTT. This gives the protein CASSLAGEPSGNTIYF.

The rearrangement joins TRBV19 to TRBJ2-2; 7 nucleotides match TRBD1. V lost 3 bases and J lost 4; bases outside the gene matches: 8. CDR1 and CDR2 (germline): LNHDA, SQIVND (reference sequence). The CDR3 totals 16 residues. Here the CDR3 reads CASSIPGTVTTGELFF. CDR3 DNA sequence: TGTGCCAGTAGTATCCCCGGGACAGTGACCACCGGGGAGCTGTTTTTT.

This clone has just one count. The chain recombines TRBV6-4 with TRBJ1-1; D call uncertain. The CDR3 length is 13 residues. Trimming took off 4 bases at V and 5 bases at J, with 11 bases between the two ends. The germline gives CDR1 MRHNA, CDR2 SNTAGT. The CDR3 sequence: CASSVDLGTEAFF. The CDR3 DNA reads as TGTGCCAGCAGTGTCGATCTGGGGACTGAAGCTTTCTTT.

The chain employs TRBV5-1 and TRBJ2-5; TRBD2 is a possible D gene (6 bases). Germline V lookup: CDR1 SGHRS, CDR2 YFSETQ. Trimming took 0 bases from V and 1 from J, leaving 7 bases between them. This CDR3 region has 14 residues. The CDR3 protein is CASSLAGGQETQYF. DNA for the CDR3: TGCGCCAGCAGCTTGGCCGGGGGCCAAGAGACCCAGTACTTC.

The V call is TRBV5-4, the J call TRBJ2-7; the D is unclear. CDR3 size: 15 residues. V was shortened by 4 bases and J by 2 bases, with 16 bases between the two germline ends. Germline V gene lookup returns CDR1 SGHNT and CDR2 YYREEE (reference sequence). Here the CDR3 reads CASSTRAPRTYEQYF. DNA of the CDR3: TGTGCCAGCAGCACTCGGGCCCCGAGGACCTACGAGCAGTACTTC.

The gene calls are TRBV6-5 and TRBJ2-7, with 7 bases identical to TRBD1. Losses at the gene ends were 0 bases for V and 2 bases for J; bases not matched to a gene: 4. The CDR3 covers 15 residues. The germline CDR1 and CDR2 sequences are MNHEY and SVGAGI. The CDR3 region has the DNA TGTGCCAGCAGTTACTCCCGGGACAGAGCCTACGAGCAGTACTTC. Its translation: CASSYSRDRAYEQYF.

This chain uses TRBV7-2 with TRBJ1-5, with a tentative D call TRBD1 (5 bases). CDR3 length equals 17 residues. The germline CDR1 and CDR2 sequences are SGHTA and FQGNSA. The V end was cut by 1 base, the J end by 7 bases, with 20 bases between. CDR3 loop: CASSLERLRGVLQPQHF. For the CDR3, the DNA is TGTGCCAGCAGCTTAGAGCGGTTGAGAGGGGTACTACAGCCCCAGCATTTT.

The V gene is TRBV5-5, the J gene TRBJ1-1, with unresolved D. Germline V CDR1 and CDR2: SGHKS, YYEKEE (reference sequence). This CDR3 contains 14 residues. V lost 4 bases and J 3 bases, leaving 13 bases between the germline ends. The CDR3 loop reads CASSQFHRDTEAFF. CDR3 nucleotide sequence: TGTGCCAGCAGCCAATTTCACCGGGACACTGAAGCTTTCTTT.

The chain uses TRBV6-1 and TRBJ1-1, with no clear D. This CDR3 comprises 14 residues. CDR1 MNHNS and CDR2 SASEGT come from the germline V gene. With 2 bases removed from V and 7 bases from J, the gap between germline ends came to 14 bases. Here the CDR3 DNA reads TGTGCCAGCAGTGAAAATACGCAGCTCTTTGAAGCTTTCTTT. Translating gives CASSENTQLFEAFF.

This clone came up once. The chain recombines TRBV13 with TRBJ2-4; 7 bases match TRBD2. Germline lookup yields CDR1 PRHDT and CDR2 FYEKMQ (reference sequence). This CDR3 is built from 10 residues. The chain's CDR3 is CFSGGNIQYF. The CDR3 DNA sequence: TGTTTTTCCGGGGGGAACATTCAGTACTTC.

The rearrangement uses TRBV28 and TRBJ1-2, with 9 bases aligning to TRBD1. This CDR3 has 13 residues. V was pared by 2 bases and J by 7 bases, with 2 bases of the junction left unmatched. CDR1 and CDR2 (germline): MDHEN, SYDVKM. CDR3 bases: TGTGCCAGCAGTTTAGGACAGGGGCTTGGCTACACCTTC. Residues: CASSLGQGLGYTF.

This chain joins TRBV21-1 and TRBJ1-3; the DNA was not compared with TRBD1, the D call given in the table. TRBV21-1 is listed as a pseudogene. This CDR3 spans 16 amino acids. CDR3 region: CASIRPTGIKGNTIYF. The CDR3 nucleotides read TGTGCCAGCATCCGGCCTACAGGGATAAAAGGAAACACCATATATTTT.

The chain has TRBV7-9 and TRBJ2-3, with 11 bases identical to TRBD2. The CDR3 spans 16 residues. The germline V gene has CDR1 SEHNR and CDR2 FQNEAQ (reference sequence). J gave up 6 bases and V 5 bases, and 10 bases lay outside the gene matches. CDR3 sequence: CASSQPSGRISDTQYF. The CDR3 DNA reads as TGTGCCAGCAGCCAACCTAGCGGGAGGATCAGTGATACGCAGTATTTT. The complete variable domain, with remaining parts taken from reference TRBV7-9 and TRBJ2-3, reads DTGVSQNPRHKITKRGQNVTFRCDPISEHNRLYWYRQTLGQGPEFLTYFQNEAQLEKSRLLSDRFSAERPKGSFSTLEIQRTEQGDSAMYLCASSQPSGRISDTQYFGPGTRLTVL.

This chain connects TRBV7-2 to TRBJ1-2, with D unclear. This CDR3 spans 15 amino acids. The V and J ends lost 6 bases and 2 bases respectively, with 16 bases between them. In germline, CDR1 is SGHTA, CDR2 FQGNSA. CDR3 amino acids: CASRPSSATNYGYTF. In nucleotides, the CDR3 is TGTGCCAGCAGACCCTCGAGCGCTACGAACTATGGCTACACCTTC.

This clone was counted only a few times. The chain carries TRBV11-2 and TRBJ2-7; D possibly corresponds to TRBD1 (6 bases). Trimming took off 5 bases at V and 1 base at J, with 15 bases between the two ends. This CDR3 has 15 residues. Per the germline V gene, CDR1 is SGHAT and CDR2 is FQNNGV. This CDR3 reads CASSPLQGTSYEQYV. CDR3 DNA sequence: TGTGCCAGCAGCCCCTTACAGGGAACTTCCTACGAGCAGTACGTC.

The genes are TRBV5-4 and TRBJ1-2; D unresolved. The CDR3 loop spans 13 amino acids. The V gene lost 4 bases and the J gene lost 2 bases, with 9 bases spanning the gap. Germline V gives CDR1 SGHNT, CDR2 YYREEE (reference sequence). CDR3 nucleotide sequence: TGTGCCAGCAGCCAGGAAGCGAACTATGGCTACACCTTC. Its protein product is CASSQEANYGYTF. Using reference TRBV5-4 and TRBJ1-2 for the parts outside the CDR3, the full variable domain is ETGVTQSPTHLIKTRGQQVTLRCSSQSGHNTVSWYQQALGQGPQFIFQYYREEENGRGNFPPRFSGLQFPNYSSELNVNALELDDSALYLCASSQEANYGYTFGSGTRLTVV.

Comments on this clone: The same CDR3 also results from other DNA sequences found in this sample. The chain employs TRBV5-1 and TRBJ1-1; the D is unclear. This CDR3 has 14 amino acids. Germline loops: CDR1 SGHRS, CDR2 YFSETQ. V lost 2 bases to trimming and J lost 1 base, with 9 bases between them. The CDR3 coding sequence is TGCGCCAGCAGCTTCGGCCCGGGGAACACTGAAGCTTTCTTT. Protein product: CASSFGPGNTEAFF.

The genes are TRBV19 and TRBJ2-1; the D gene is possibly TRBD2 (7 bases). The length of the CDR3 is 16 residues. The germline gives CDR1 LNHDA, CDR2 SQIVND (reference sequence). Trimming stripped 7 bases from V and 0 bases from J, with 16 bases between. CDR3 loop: CASTRNAGASYNEQFF. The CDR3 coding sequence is TGTGCCAGTACCCGGAATGCGGGGGCCTCCTACAATGAGCAGTTCTTC.

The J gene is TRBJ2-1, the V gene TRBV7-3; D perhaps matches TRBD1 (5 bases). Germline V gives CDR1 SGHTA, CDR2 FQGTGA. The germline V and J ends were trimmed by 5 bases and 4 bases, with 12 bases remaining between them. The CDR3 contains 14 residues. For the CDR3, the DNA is TGTGCCAGCAGCCTACAGGCCACTTACAATGAGCAGTTCTTC. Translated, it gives CASSLQATYNEQFF. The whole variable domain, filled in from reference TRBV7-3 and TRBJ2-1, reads GAGVSQTPSNKVTEKGKYVELRCDPISGHTALYWYRQSLGQGPEFLIYFQGTGAADDSGLPNDRFFAVRPEGSVSTLKIQRTERGDSAVYLCASSLQATYNEQFFGPGTRLTVL.

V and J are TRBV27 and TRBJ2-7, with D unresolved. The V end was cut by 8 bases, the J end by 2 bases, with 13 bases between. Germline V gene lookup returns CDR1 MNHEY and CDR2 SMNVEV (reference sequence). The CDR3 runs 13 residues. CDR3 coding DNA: TGTGCCAGCGGGATCAGATGGCCCTACGAGCAGTACTTC. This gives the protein CASGIRWPYEQYF.

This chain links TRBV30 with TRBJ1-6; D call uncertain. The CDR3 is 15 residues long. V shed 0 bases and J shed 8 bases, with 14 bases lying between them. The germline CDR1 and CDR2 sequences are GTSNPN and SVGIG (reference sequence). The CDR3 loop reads CAWSVPTGVYSPLHF. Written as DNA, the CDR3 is TGTGCCTGGAGTGTCCCTACTGGAGTTTATTCACCCCTCCACTTT.

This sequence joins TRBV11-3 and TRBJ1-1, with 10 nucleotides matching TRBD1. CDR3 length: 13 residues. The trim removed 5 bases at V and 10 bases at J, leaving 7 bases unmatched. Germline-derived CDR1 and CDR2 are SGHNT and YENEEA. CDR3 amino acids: CASSPPRTGGAFF. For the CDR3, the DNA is TGTGCCAGCAGCCCCCCTCGGACAGGGGGAGCTTTCTTT.

The CDR3 sequence: CASSNPGPLLNTEAFF. DNA of the CDR3: TGTGCCAGTAGCAACCCGGGACCACTGTTGAACACTGAAGCTTTCTTT. The V and J genes are TRBV19 and TRBJ1-1, with D maybe TRBD1 (5 bases). Germline CDR1 is LNHDA and CDR2 is SQIVND (reference sequence). The V end was cut by 6 bases, the J end by 0 bases, with 17 bases between. The CDR3 sequence is 16 residues long.

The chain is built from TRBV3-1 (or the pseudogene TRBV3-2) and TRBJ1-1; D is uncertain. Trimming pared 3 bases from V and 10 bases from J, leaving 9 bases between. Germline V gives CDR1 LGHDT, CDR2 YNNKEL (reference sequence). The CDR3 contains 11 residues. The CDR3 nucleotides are TGTGCCAGCAGCCACCAAGCGAGAGCTTTCTTT. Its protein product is CASSHQARAFF.

CDR3 sequence reads: CASSLVFGQPPYEQYF. The CDR3 region has the DNA TGTGCCAGCAGCTTAGTATTCGGACAGCCCCCCTACGAGCAGTACTTC. This chain links TRBV7-9 with TRBJ2-7; perhaps TRBD1 as D (6 bases). CDR1 and CDR2 from the germline V gene are SEHNR and FQNEAQ (reference sequence). The CDR3 runs 16 residues. The ends were cut back, 1 base at V and 2 bases at J, with 15 bases in the middle. Variable domain in full (rest from reference TRBV7-9 and TRBJ2-7): DTGVSQNPRHKITKRGQNVTFRCDPISEHNRLYWYRQTLGQGPEFLTYFQNEAQLEKSRLLSDRFSAERPKGSFSTLEIQRTEQGDSAMYLCASSLVFGQPPYEQYFGPGTRLTVT.

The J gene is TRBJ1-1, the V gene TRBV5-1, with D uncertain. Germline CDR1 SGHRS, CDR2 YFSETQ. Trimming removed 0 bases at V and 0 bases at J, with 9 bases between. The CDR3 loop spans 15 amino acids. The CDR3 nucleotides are TGCGCCAGCAGCTTGGATTCCGGGATGAACACTGAAGCTTTCTTT. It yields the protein CASSLDSGMNTEAFF.

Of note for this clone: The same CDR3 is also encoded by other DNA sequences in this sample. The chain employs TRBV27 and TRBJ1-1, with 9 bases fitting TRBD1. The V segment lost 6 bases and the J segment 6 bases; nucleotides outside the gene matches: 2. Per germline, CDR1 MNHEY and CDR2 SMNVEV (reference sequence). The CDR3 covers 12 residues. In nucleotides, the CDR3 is TGTGCCAGCAGACGGACAGGGGCTGAAGCTTTCTTT. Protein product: CASRRTGAEAFF.

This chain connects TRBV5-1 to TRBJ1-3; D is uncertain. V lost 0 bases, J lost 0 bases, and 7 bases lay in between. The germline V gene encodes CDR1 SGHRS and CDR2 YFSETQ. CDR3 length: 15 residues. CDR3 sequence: CASSLGSPSGNTIYF. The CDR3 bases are TGCGCCAGCAGCTTGGGTTCTCCCTCTGGAAACACCATATATTTT.

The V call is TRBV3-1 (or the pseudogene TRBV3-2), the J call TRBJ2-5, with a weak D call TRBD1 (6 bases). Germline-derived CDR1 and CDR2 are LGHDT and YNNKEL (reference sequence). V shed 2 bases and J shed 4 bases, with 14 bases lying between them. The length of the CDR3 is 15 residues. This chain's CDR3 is CASSQSLLGGETQYF. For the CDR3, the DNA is TGTGCCAGCAGCCAATCTCTTCTAGGGGGAGAGACCCAGTACTTC.

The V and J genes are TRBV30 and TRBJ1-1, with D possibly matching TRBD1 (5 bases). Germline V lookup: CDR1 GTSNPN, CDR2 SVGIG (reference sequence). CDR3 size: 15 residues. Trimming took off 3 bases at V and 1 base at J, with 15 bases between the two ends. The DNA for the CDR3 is TGTGCCTGGAGCCTCTCAGGGACGGGGAACACTGAAGCTTTCTTT. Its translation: CAWSLSGTGNTEAFF.